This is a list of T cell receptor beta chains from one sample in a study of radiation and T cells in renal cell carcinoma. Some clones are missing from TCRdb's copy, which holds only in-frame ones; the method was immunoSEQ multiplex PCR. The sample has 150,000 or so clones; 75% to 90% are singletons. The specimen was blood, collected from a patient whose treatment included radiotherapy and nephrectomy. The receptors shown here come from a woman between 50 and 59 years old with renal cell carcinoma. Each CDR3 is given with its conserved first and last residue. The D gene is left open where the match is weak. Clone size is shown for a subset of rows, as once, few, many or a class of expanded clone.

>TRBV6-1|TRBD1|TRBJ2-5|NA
TGTGCCAGCAGTCACAGGGGGCCCCAAGAGACCCAGTACTTC
CASSHRGPQETQYF
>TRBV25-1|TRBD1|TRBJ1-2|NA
TGTGCCAGCAGTCAGTCCGGGACAGGTATTGGCTACACCTTC
CASSQSGTGIGYTF
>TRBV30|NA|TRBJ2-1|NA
TGTGCCTGGAGTTCAGGGGGACTACTCCGTTACAATGAGCAGTTCTTC
CAWSSGGLLRYNEQFF
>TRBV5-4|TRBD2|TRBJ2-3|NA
TGTGCCAGCAGCCGGACTAGCGGGGGGGCGAGCACAGATACGCAGTATTTT
CASSRTSGGASTDTQYF
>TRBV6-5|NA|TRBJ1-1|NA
TGTGCCAGCAGGGGGACGGCTGGCACTGAAGCTTTCTTT
CASRGTAGTEAFF
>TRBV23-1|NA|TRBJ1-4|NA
TGCGCCAGCCCCACAGCGGCCTGTTTC
CASPTAACF
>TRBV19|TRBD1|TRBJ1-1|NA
TGTGCCAGTAGTCGCCAGGGGGCAACAATTCACACTGAAGCTTTCTTT
CASSRQGATIHTEAFF
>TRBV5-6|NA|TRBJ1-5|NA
TGTGCCAGCAGCTTAAGAACAGGGCAGAGCAATCAGCCCCAGCATTTT
CASSLRTGQSNQPQHF
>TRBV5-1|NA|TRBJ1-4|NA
TGCGCCAGCAGCTCGGGTTTTCGCGAAAAACTGTTTTTT
CASSSGFREKLFF
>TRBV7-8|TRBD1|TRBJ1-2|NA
TGTGCCAGCAGCACAGGACAGGGCAACTATGGCTACACCTTC
CASSTGQGNYGYTF
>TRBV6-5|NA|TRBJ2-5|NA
TGTGCCAGTTCCAGGGGGGCCCTCCAAGAGACCCAGTACTTC
CASSRGALQETQYF
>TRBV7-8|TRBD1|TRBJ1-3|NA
TGTGCCAGCAGCTTAGTTATAGGGAGTCTACAGGGGAGGCCTGGAAACACCATATATTTT
CASSLVIGSLQGRPGNTIYF
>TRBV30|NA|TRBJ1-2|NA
TGTGCCTGGAGGCCTCTTGAATATGGCTACACCTTC
CAWRPLEYGYTF
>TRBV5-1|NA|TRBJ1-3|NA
TGCGCCAGCAGCTTGAACTCTGGAAACACCATATATTTT
CASSLNSGNTIYF
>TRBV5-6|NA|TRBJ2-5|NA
TGTGCCAGCAGCTTGGGATTCACTAGGGGAGAGACCCAGTACTTC
CASSLGFTRGETQYF
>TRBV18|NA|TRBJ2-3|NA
TGTGCCAGCTCACCCCCTGGGTGGGCAGGGGAAACAGATACGCAGTATTTT
CASSPPGWAGETDTQYF
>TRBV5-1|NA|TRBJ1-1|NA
TGCGCCAGCAGCTTGGTCTCGGGGCTGAACACTGAAGCTTTCTTT
CASSLVSGLNTEAFF
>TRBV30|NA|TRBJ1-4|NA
TGTGCCTGGAGTGTAGGTGTAGCAACTAATGAAAAACTGTTTTTT
CAWSVGVATNEKLFF
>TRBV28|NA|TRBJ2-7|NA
TGTGCCAGCAGGCCACAGGGTAGCTCCTACGAGCAGTACTTC
CASRPQGSSYEQYF
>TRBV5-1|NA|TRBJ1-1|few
TGCGCCAGCAGCTACCAGACGGGGAACACTGAAGCTTTCTTT
CASSYQTGNTEAFF
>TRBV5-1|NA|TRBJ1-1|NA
TGCGCCAGCAGCTTTGATGGGGGGAACACTGAAGCTTTCTTT
CASSFDGGNTEAFF
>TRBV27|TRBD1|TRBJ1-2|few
TGTGCCAGCAGTCGGACAGGGAAGGGCTACACCTTC
CASSRTGKGYTF
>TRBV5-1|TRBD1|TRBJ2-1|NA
TGCGCCAGCCGGTCCGACAGGGGATTATTAAGTTCCTACAATGAGCAGTTCTTC
CASRSDRGLLSSYNEQFF
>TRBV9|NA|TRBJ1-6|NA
TGTGCCAGCAGCGTAGAGTCAGTATCACCCCTCCACTTT
CASSVESVSPLHF
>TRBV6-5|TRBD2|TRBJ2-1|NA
TGTGCCACCTCGGGACTAGCGGGCTACAATGAGCAGTTCTTC
CATSGLAGYNEQFF
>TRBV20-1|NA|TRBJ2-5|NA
TGCAGTGCTAGAGGGGGTGGGACCCAGTACTTC
CSARGGGTQYF
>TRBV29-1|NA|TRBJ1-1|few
TGCAGCGTTGGGGGCAGGATGAACACTGAAGCTTTCTTT
CSVGGRMNTEAFF
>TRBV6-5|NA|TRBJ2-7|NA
TGTGCCAGCAGTCTTACAGGAGGGTTCATATACGAGCAGTACTTC
CASSLTGGFIYEQYF
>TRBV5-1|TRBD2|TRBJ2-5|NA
TGCGCCAGCAGCTTGGGGACTAGCCGAGAGACCCAGTACTTC
CASSLGTSRETQYF
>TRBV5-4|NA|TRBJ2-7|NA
TGTGCCAGCAGCTTTGACGGGAACTACGAGCAGTACTTC
CASSFDGNYEQYF
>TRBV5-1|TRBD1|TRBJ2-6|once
TGCGCCAGCAGCTTGGGACAGGGGTCCTCTGGGGCCAACGTCCTGACTTTC
CASSLGQGSSGANVLTF
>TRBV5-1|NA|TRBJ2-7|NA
TGCGCCAGCAGCTCGTCAGCCAATGCTTACGAGCAGTACTTC
CASSSSANAYEQYF
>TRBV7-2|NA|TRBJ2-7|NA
TGTGCCAGCAGCTTAGACGAGCAGTACTTC
CASSLDEQYF
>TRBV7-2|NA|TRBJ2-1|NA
TGTGCCAGCAGCTCACGACAGGACAATGAGCAGTTCTTC
CASSSRQDNEQFF